This T cell receptor (beta chain) was identified during a study of blood T cells in healthy people across ages. At the level of the study: The capture of about one barcoded beta molecule per two T cells was achieved by template switching.

Per the germline V gene, CDR1 is SGHVS and CDR2 is FQNEAQ. V was cut by 5 bases and J by 5 bases, with 16 bases left in between. The CDR3 covers 15 residues. About this clonotype: Its antigen is not identified.

With a J-beta primer mix and a sample-barcoded 5' primer, a second PCR ran about 7 to 12 cycles. TCRdb re-called the 5' RACE reads through MiXCR, storing one row per CDR3 protein. The sample shows just over 800,000 distinct CDR3 sequences, under 80% of them seen only once. Study-wide findings and caveats: There were more naive CD4+ cells and higher diversity in long-lived donors than in aged donors.

This TCR was sampled from a man aged 25-45 years in good health. The sample comprised blood. The V and J genes are TRBV7-8 and TRBJ2-1; no definite D call. The CDR3 region is CASSPLSGTDNEQFF. The CDR3 DNA reads as TGTGCCAGCAGCCCACTCAGTGGAACGGACAATGAGCAGTTCTTC.